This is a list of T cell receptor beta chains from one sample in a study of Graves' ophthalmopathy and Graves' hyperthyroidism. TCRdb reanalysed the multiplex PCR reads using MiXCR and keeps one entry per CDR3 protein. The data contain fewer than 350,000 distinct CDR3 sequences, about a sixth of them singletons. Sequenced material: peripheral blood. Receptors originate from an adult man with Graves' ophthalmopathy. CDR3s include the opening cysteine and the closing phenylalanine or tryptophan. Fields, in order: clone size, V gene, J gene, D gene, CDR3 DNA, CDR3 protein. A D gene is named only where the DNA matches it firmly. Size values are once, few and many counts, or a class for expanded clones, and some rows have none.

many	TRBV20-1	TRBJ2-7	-	TGCAGTGCTAGTAACTTCCCCTCCTACGAGCAGTACTTC	CSASNFPSYEQYF
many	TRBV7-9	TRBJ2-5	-	TGTGCCAGCAGCTTTGGCGGGGTCAGGGGAGAGACCCAGTACTTC	CASSFGGVRGETQYF
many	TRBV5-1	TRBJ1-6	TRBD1	TGCGCCAGCAGCCATGCCCCTTCGACAGGGGGCGGATCACCCCTCCACTTT	CASSHAPSTGGGSPLHF
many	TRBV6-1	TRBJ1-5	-	TGTGCCAGCAGTGTCCGTGCAGGACAATATAGCAATCAGCCCCAGCATTTT	CASSVRAGQYSNQPQHF
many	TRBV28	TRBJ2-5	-	TGTGCCAGCAGTCCAAGGACGGGGGGCAGGGAGACCCAGTACTTC	CASSPRTGGRETQYF
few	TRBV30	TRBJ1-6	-	TGTGCCTGGTGTGGGTCAGGGGAATCACCCCTCCACTTT	CAWCGSGESPLHF
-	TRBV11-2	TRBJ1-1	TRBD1	TGTGCCAGCAGCTCCGGACAGGGTTCCGGGAACACTGAAGCTTTCTTT	CASSSGQGSGNTEAFF
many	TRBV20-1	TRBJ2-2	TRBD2	TGCAGTGCTAGAGATCCGAGCGGGGCCGACTTGACCGGGGAGCTGTTTTTT	CSARDPSGADLTGELFF
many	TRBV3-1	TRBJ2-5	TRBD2	TGTGCCAGCAGCCAGCAACTAGCGGGAGGGGCCCAGTACTTC	CASSQQLAGGAQYF
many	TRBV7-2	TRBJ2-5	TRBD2	TGTGCCAGCAGCCCCGACCTCGGGGGGGGCCTTGAGACCCAGTACTTC	CASSPDLGGGLETQYF
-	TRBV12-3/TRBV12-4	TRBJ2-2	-	TGTGCCAGCAGTTTAGGGGCAGGCGGGGAGCTGTTTTTT	CASSLGAGGELFF
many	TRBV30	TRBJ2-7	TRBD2	TGTGCCAGATCTAGCGGGCGCTCCTACGAGCAGTACTTC	CARSSGRSYEQYF
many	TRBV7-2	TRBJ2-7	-	TGTGCCAGCAGCTTAGCCTGGACCAGCCACGAGCAGTACTTC	CASSLAWTSHEQYF
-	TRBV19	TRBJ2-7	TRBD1	TGTGCCTGGACCCAGGACAGGAACTACGAGCAGTCCTTC	CAWTQDRNYEQSF
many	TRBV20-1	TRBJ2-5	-	TGCAGTGGTAGTGAGGGAGTTAAGACCCAGTACTTC	CSGSEGVKTQYF
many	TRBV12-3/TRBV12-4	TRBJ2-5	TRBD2	TGTGCCAGCAGGAGATCCCTAGCGGGGGAAGAGACCCAGTACTTC	CASRRSLAGEETQYF
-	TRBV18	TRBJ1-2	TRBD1	TGTGCCAGCTCACCACCTACTTACAGGGGGTATGGCTACACCTTC	CASSPPTYRGYGYTF
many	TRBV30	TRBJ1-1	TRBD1	TGTGCCTGGAGTAGACAGGGGGTAAGAGTAGATACTGAAGCTTTCTTT	CAWSRQGVRVDTEAFF
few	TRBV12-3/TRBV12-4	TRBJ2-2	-	TGTGCCAGCAGTTTAGGGCCTATAAACACCGGGGAGCTGTTTTTT	CASSLGPINTGELFF
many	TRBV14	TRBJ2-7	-	TGTGCCAGCAGCCGGGACCGGGACTTTGTCCACGAGCAGTACTTC	CASSRDRDFVHEQYF
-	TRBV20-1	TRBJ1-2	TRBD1	TGCAGTGCTAGCGACAGGGGACTCGAGGTTGGCTACACCTTC	CSASDRGLEVGYTF
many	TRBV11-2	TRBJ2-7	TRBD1	TGTGCCAGCAGCCGCGGGACAGGGAGGGTCTACGAGCAGTACTTC	CASSRGTGRVYEQYF
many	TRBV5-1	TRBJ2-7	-	TGCGCCAGCAGCTTGGAAACAGGGTTTAACGAGCAGTACTTC	CASSLETGFNEQYF
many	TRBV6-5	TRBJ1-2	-	TGTGCCAGCAGGTCCGACAGTTATGGCTACACCTTC	CASRSDSYGYTF
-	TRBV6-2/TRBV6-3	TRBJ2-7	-	TGTGCCAGCAGCGACTCCGGGACACTCCCCGCGCAGTACTTC	CASSDSGTLPAQYF
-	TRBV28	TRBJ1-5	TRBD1	TGTGCCAGCAGTTTAGGGACAGGGGTCGGCAATCAGCCCCAGCATTTT	CASSLGTGVGNQPQHF